Shown below are 10 T cell receptor beta chains from a single sample sequenced in a study of CD8+ T cells in alopecia areata (dated by TCRdb to the late 2010s). The sample's time point label, in plain terms: about 25 weeks on oral tofacitinib. This specimen's treatment or condition label, per the study, means: oral pan-JAK inhibitor, 5-10 mg twice daily. The method was the immunoSEQ multiplex PCR assay. RNA was extracted from all samples and reverse transcribed into cDNA as template for TCR sequencing. This immuneACCESS table, as held by TCRdb, lists in-frame sequences with V and J called but not all clones. Of the missing ones, under half trace to an unresolved V gene in checked studies; the others have no known cause. This sample lists around 100,000 clones; roughly 55% were detected once. 9.5% to 15% of the sample is held by the ten biggest clonotypes. The sample here was CD8+ T cells sorted from blood, taken at week 24, from a patient treated with tofacitinib. These receptors originate from a human donor with alopecia areata.

This clone came up a few times. The V and J genes are TRBV7-8 and TRBJ2-3; no reliable D call. The ends were cut back, 4 bases at V and 2 bases at J, with 4 bases in the middle. Per the germline V gene, CDR1 is SGHVS and CDR2 is FQNEAQ. The CDR3 is 12 amino acids. The CDR3 DNA reads as TGTGCCAGCAGCTCCTCCACAGATACGCAGTATTTT. It translates to CASSSSTDTQYF.

The rearrangement joins TRBV13 to TRBJ1-2, with D unresolved. This CDR3 contains 16 residues. Germline CDR1 PRHDT, CDR2 FYEKMQ (reference sequence). V was cut by 4 bases and J by 4 bases, with 19 bases left in between. The CDR3 region is CASSSHLTREIYGYTF. The DNA for the CDR3 is TGTGCCAGCAGCTCCCATCTGACACGGGAAATCTATGGCTACACCTTC.

The V and J genes are TRBV13 and TRBJ1-1; 10 positions agree with TRBD1. This CDR3 is 15 amino acids long. CDR1 is PRHDT and CDR2 is FYEKMQ in the germline V gene (reference sequence). Losses at the gene ends were 6 bases for V and 2 bases for J; bases not matched to a gene: 6. The CDR3 DNA reads TGTGCCAGCAGTCCGGGGACAGGGGCAAACACTGAAGCTTTCTTT. Its translation is CASSPGTGANTEAFF.

The rearrangement links TRBV12-5 to TRBJ2-7, with D maybe TRBD2 (7 bases). CDR3 length equals 16 residues. CDR1 and CDR2 from the germline V gene are LGHNT and FRNRAP. Trimming pared 6 bases from V and 0 bases from J, leaving 18 bases between. DNA for the CDR3: TGTGCTAGTGGAGTGGGGGGGGACAAAAGCTCCTACGAGCAGTACTTC. It is translated as CASGVGGDKSSYEQYF.

The chain combines TRBV12-5 with TRBJ2-6; D not resolved. Germline lookup yields CDR1 LGHNT and CDR2 FRNRAP. Between the trimmed V and J ends, which lost 2 bases and 2 bases, there was a span of 16 bases. The CDR3 spans 18 residues. The CDR3 reads CASGLYGGRSPGANVLTF. The CDR3 DNA reads TGTGCTAGTGGTTTGTACGGTGGCAGGAGCCCTGGGGCCAACGTCCTGACTTTC.

The V gene is TRBV6-5, the J gene TRBJ2-5; tentatively, D is TRBD1 (6 bases). Germline V gives CDR1 MNHEY, CDR2 SVGAGI. Trimming took 7 bases from V and 4 from J, leaving 13 bases between them. The CDR3 totals 13 residues. CDR3 protein: CASMWQGIETQYF. The CDR3 DNA follows: TGTGCCAGCATGTGGCAGGGGATAGAGACCCAGTACTTC.

Points on this clone: The identical CDR3 is also encoded by other nucleotide sequences in the sample. V usage is TRBV29-1 and J usage is TRBJ2-5; no firm D call. Trimming shortened V by 4 bases and J by 1 base, and 4 bases separated the two germline ends. CDR1 SQVTM and CDR2 ANQGSEA come from the germline V gene. The CDR3 totals 11 residues. CDR3 sequence: CSVVRQETQYF. The CDR3 nucleotides are TGCAGCGTTGTCCGCCAAGAGACCCAGTACTTC.

V is TRBV5-6 and J is TRBJ2-1; no clear D. Germline assignment: CDR1 SGHDT and CDR2 YYEEEE. V was clipped by 0 bases and J by 9 bases, with 7 bases between them. This CDR3 comprises 12 residues. The CDR3 region is CASSLEGSEQFF. As DNA, the CDR3 is TGTGCCAGCAGCTTGGAGGGAAGTGAGCAGTTCTTC.

This clone was seen a handful of times. The chain carries TRBV29-1 and TRBJ2-5; D is unresolved. The V end was cut by 6 bases, the J end by 5 bases, with 10 bases between. The CDR3 length is 11 residues. Germline V gene lookup returns CDR1 SQVTM and CDR2 ANQGSEA. CDR3 amino acids: CSVPSWETQYF. The CDR3 nucleotides are TGCAGCGTCCCCTCCTGGGAGACCCAGTACTTC. Using reference TRBV29-1 and TRBJ2-5 for the parts outside the CDR3, the full variable domain is SAVISQKPSRDICQRGTSLTIQCQVDSQVTMMFWYRQQPGQSLTLIATANQGSEATYESGFVIDKFPISRPNLTFSTLTVSNMSPEDSSIYLCSVPSWETQYFGPGTRLLVL.

This clone was seen only a few times. This chain's CDR3 is CASSEASGGSYEQYF. CDR3 in DNA: TGTGCCAGCAGTGAAGCTAGCGGGGGCTCCTACGAGCAGTACTTC. The V call is TRBV6-4, the J call TRBJ2-7; 10 nucleotides align to TRBD2. Germline V gene data show CDR1 as MRHNA and CDR2 as SNTAGT. Trimming took 3 bases from V and 0 from J; bases not matched to a gene: 2. The CDR3 covers 15 residues.